This T cell receptor (beta chain) was sequenced for a study of cytomegalovirus exposure and HLA in healthy donors. As concerns this clone: Antigen unknown.

Sequencing was performed with immunoSEQ multiplex PCR; in TCRdb, only in-frame clones are kept and a portion is missing. Among some 260,000 clones listed, about 90% were seen once. General study results and limits: Three CMV-associated chains proved CMV antigen-specific in vitro. There were about 160 TCR beta chains listed as cytomegalovirus-associated.

Sequenced input: PBMCs. The source of this sequence is a woman in her twenties or thirties in good health and CMV-seronegative.

The CDR3, as DNA: TGTGCTAGTGGTTTCCCACAGGGCGAGCAGTACTTC. This encodes CASGFPQGEQYF. The V call is TRBV12-5, the J call TRBJ2-7; D might be TRBD1 (6 bases). The CDR3 totals 12 residues. V lost 3 bases and J lost 6, with 9 bases in between. Germline CDR1 and CDR2: LGHNT and FRNRAP.